The 30 T cell receptor beta chains below were found in one sample sequenced in a study of CD8+CD57+ T cells in acquired aplastic anemia. Profiling that covered TCR beta VDJ and CDR3 relied on genomic DNA as its template. One entry per CDR3 protein, called by TCRdb with MiXCR from the reads. The sample lists 200,000 to 250,000 distinct CDR3 sequences, 34% seen once, with 0.9% to 1.2% in the top ten. Sample: sorted CD4+, CD8+, or CD8+CD57+ T cells (not recorded which) from PBMCs. The receptors stem from a human donor in good health, serving as a control.

The chain couples TRBV7-8 to TRBJ2-7, with 9 nucleotides matching TRBD1. This CDR3 has 15 residues. CDR1 and CDR2 from the germline V gene are SGHVS and FQNEAQ. V trimming: 4 bases; J trimming: 4 bases; junction bases outside the gene matches: 8. As DNA, the CDR3 is TGTGCCAGCAGCTCCTCCGGGACAGGGAGGTACGAGCAGTACTTC. It encodes CASSSSGTGRYEQYF.

A word on this clonotype: One base away lies a much larger clone, so this may be a sequencing read error. The V and J genes are TRBV20-1 and TRBJ1-3; a weak D match, TRBD1 (5 bases). CDR3 length: 15 residues. Germline lookup yields CDR1 DFQATT and CDR2 SNEGSKA (reference sequence). CDR3 loop: CGARRPPGDGNTIYF. In DNA, the CDR3 is TGCGGTGCCCGAAGACCTCCGGGGGACGGAAACACCATATATTTT.

The table lists this clonotype with many counts. This sequence joins TRBV6-1 and TRBJ1-2; 10 bases match TRBD1. This CDR3 has 13 residues. After removal of 8 bases from V and 8 bases from J, the junction contained 8 bases not matched to a gene. Germline V lookup: CDR1 MNHNS, CDR2 SASEGT. CDR3 bases: TGTGCCAGCGCCTGGACAGGGGGTGAAGGCTACACCTTC. Its translation: CASAWTGGEGYTF.

This clonotype appeared many times. The chain carries TRBV5-5 and TRBJ1-5; D gene unclear. Per germline, CDR1 SGHKS and CDR2 YYEKEE (reference sequence). CDR3 length: 13 amino acids. Trimming removed 4 bases at V and 5 bases at J, with 10 bases between. CDR3 nucleotide sequence: TGTGCCAGCAGCAAAAATAAGGATCAGCCCCAGCATTTT. Translation gives CASSKNKDQPQHF.

The rearrangement uses TRBV5-1 and TRBJ1-4; D gene ambiguous. This CDR3 has 17 residues. Between the trimmed V and J ends, which lost 4 bases and 0 bases, there was a span of 16 bases. CDR1 SGHRS and CDR2 YFSETQ come from the germline V gene. The CDR3 is CASSRIPTAATNEKLFF. CDR3 sequence (DNA): TGCGCCAGCAGCCGGATCCCGACGGCAGCAACTAATGAAAAACTGTTTTTT.

This clonotype showed up just a few times. This chain joins TRBV5-1 and TRBJ1-3, with a tentative D call TRBD1 (6 bases). The V and J ends lost 1 base and 4 bases respectively, with 15 bases between them. The CDR3 sequence is 16 residues long. Per germline, CDR1 SGHRS and CDR2 YFSETQ. The CDR3 bases are TGCGCCAGCAGCTTGAGGGGTGCAGGGGAAGGAAACACCATATATTTT. It codes for CASSLRGAGEGNTIYF.

The chain recombines TRBV12-3 or TRBV12-4 with TRBJ2-7; 11 bases align to TRBD2. The V gene end was trimmed by 0 bases and the J gene end by 0 bases; junction bases not matched to a gene: 10. This CDR3 has 19 amino acids. CDR3 protein: CASSLALSGLAALSYEQYF. In DNA form, the CDR3 reads TGTGCCAGCAGTTTAGCGCTTTCGGGACTAGCGGCACTCTCCTACGAGCAGTACTTC.

The chain recombines TRBV2 with TRBJ1-2; 9 bases match TRBD1. The CDR3 is 14 residues long. The trim removed 6 bases at V and 8 bases at J, leaving 10 bases unmatched. The V gene's germline CDR1 is SNHLY and CDR2 FYNNEI. The CDR3 loop reads CASSRIQGAKGYTF. CDR3 nucleotide sequence: TGTGCCAGCAGCCGTATACAGGGGGCCAAGGGCTACACCTTC.

The V call is TRBV7-9, the J call TRBJ2-5, with 12 bases aligning to TRBD2. V was clipped by 4 bases and J by 2 bases; unmatched bases: 5. The CDR3 sequence is 16 residues long. Germline V CDR1 and CDR2: SEHNR, FQNEAQ (reference sequence). CDR3 nucleotides: TGTGCCAGCAGCTCGACTAGCGGGAGAGGTCAAGAGACCCAGTACTTC. Its translation is CASSSTSGRGQETQYF.

This clonotype was picked up one time. The genes are TRBV29-1 and TRBJ2-3; no reliable D call. The germline gives CDR1 SQVTM, CDR2 ANQGSEA. This CDR3 contains 14 residues. Between the trimmed V and J ends, which lost 8 bases and 2 bases, there was a span of 17 bases. DNA of the CDR3: TGCAGCTTAGCTCCCGGTGTTCCCACAGATACGCAGTATTTT. The encoded protein is CSLAPGVPTDTQYF.

J is TRBJ1-1 and V is TRBV11-1; D is uncertain. Germline-derived CDR1 and CDR2 are SGHAT and FQDESV (reference sequence). This CDR3 is built from 15 residues. V lost 5 bases and J lost 0, with 13 bases in between. The CDR3 is CASSAVRLLNTEAFF. In nucleotides, the CDR3 is TGTGCCAGCAGCGCAGTCAGACTTCTGAACACTGAAGCTTTCTTT.

The rearrangement joins TRBV2 to TRBJ1-1; D remains unclear. With 5 bases removed from V and 10 bases from J, the gap between germline ends came to 14 bases. CDR1 is SNHLY and CDR2 is FYNNEI in the germline V gene. This CDR3 spans 12 amino acids. The CDR3 sequence is CASSLNSQRAFF. The CDR3 bases are TGTGCCAGCAGTTTAAACTCTCAAAGAGCTTTCTTT.

This clonotype appeared many times. The chain uses TRBV15 and TRBJ1-4; D gene uncertain. The germline CDR1 and CDR2 sequences are LNHNV and YYDKDF (reference sequence). The CDR3 runs to 18 residues. V shed 0 bases and J shed 4 bases, with 18 bases lying between them. This CDR3 is CATSRDLGLGVLNEKLFF. Here the CDR3 DNA reads TGTGCCACCAGCAGAGATCTAGGGCTGGGAGTCCTTAATGAAAAACTGTTTTTT.

CDR3 region: CASSGTSSGEQFF. The CDR3 DNA reads as TGTGCCAGCAGTGGGACTAGCTCAGGAGAGCAGTTCTTC. The chain employs TRBV2 and TRBJ2-1, with 8 bases fitting TRBD2. The CDR3 sequence is 13 residues long. The V gene's germline CDR1 is SNHLY and CDR2 FYNNEI. V lost 4 bases, J lost 10 bases, and 6 bases stayed unmatched. The whole variable domain, remainder taken from reference TRBV2 and TRBJ2-1, is EPEVTQTPSHQVTQMGQEVILRCVPISNHLYFYWYRQILGQKVEFLVSFYNNEISEKSEIFDDQFSVERPDGSNFTLKIRSTKLEDSAMYFCASSGTSSGEQFFGPGTRLTVL.

Worth noting for this clonotype: A much larger clone lies a single base off, so this may be a read error. The chain has TRBV7-9 and TRBJ1-6, with a possible D match to TRBD1 (5 bases). In germline, CDR1 is SEHNR, CDR2 FQNEAQ (reference sequence). This CDR3 spans 15 amino acids. The CDR3 protein is CASSQGASYSSPLHF. The CDR3 DNA reads TGTGCCAGCAGCCAAGGGGCCAGCTATAGTTCACCCCTCCACTTT.

This clonotype was counted only a few times. The chain employs TRBV5-1 and TRBJ2-1, with TRBD2 matching over 11 bases. The CDR3 extends over 15 amino acids. Germline CDR1 reads SGHRS; CDR2 reads YFSETQ. The V gene end was trimmed by 3 bases and the J gene end by 3 bases; junction bases not matched to a gene: 2. CDR3 sequence reads: CASSWGLADYNEQFF. CDR3 in DNA: TGCGCCAGCAGCTGGGGACTAGCGGACTACAATGAGCAGTTCTTC.

This clonotype was counted a few times. V and J are TRBV6-1 and TRBJ1-1; TRBD1 might be the D (5 bases). The V gene lost 3 bases and the J gene lost 1 base, with 15 bases spanning the gap. The CDR3 is made up of 16 amino acids. Germline V gives CDR1 MNHNS, CDR2 SASEGT. The DNA for the CDR3 is TGTGCCAGCAGTGAGGGGACTCGGAGGACGAACACTGAAGCTTTCTTT. Protein product: CASSEGTRRTNTEAFF.

The sample holds many counts of this clonotype. This chain links TRBV6-1 with TRBJ1-5; 7 bases match TRBD1. The CDR3 consists of 12 residues. Germline V gene sequence: CDR1 MNHNS, CDR2 SASEGT. Trimming at V came to 6 bases and at J to 11 bases, leaving 7 bases not matched to a gene. CDR3 sequence reads: CASSRTGTSQHF. The DNA for the CDR3 is TGTGCCAGCAGCCGGACAGGAACTTCCCAGCATTTT.

The V call is TRBV9, the J call TRBJ1-3; possible D gene TRBD1, 5 bases. V lost 0 bases to trimming and J lost 0 bases, with 16 bases between them. This CDR3 is 18 amino acids long. Germline-derived CDR1 and CDR2 are SGDLS and YYNGEE. The CDR3, as DNA: TGTGCCAGCAGCGTAGGGGTCTCCCGGACACTCTCTGGAAACACCATATATTTT. This sequence encodes CASSVGVSRTLSGNTIYF.

Only a few counts were recorded for this clonotype. The CDR3 DNA follows: TGCGCCAGCCGGGACAGGGGTATAAACACTGAAGCTTTCTTT. Translated, it gives CASRDRGINTEAFF. The chain employs TRBV5-1 and TRBJ1-1, with 10 bases aligning to TRBD1. CDR1 SGHRS and CDR2 YFSETQ come from the germline V gene. CDR3 size: 14 residues. The V segment lost 7 bases and the J segment 2 bases; nucleotides outside the gene matches: 5.

The chain joins TRBV20-1 to TRBJ2-2; 8 bases agree with TRBD2. V shed 4 bases, J shed 0 bases, and the junction held 1 base outside the gene matches. The CDR3 has 14 residues. CDR1 DFQATT and CDR2 SNEGSKA come from the germline V gene (reference sequence). The CDR3 nucleotides are TGCAGTGCTAAGCGGGAGACGAACACCGGGGAGCTGTTTTTT. Its translation is CSAKRETNTGELFF.

A remark on this clonotype: This may be a read error, as it is one base from a much larger clone. The chain uses TRBV19 and TRBJ2-3; D tentatively fits TRBD1 or TRBD2 (5 bases each). The germline gives CDR1 LNHDA, CDR2 SQIVND (reference sequence). The CDR3 is 15 residues long. CDR3 bases: TGTGCCAGTAGTATATGGGGCCGGGGAACAGATGCGCAGTATTTT. Translation gives CASSIWGRGTDAQYF.

This clonotype appeared a single time. The V gene is TRBV10-3, the J gene TRBJ1-1; D unclear. The V end lost 3 bases, the J end lost 1 base, and 15 bases lay between the germline ends. Germline CDR1 ENHRY, CDR2 SYGVKD. This CDR3 comprises 16 residues. CDR3 nucleotide sequence: TGTGCCATCAGTGATCAATCCAGCGGGAGGAACACTGAAGCTTTCTTT. Amino acids: CAISDQSSGRNTEAFF.

This clonotype came up a few times. The genes are TRBV6-2 or TRBV6-3 and TRBJ2-1; 10 bases are shared with TRBD2. Germline CDR1 MNHEY, CDR2 SVGEGT. V gave up 0 bases and J gave up 6 bases; unmatched junction bases: 14. The CDR3 covers 19 residues. CDR3 coding DNA: TGTGCCAGCAGTTACTCCCAAGCTAGAGCGGGGGGGAACGTCAATGAGCAGTTCTTC. It is translated as CASSYSQARAGGNVNEQFF.

This clonotype occurred many times. V usage is TRBV6-1 and J usage is TRBJ2-1; D is unclear. Germline assignment: CDR1 MNHNS and CDR2 SASEGT. The CDR3 length is 13 residues. Trimming pared 5 bases from V and 5 bases from J, leaving 10 bases between. CDR3 coding DNA: TGTGCCAGCAGTCGGACGGAAAACAATGAGCAGTTCTTC. Its protein is CASSRTENNEQFF.

This clonotype was observed a few times. The rearrangement links TRBV2 to TRBJ1-5; D might be TRBD1 (6 bases). Germline CDR1 SNHLY, CDR2 FYNNEI. The CDR3 has 15 amino acids. Trimming removed 6 bases at V and 6 bases at J, with 18 bases between. The CDR3 is CASRGDRSWSQPQHF. CDR3 DNA: TGTGCCAGCAGAGGAGACAGGTCGTGGAGTCAGCCCCAGCATTTT.

At least ten counts were recorded for this clonotype. The chain has TRBV5-4 and TRBJ1-2; 11 positions match TRBD1. Germline V gene data show CDR1 as SGHNT and CDR2 as YYREEE (reference sequence). This CDR3 has 14 residues. V shed 1 base, J shed 8 bases, and the junction held 4 bases outside the gene matches. CDR3 loop: CASSLKGQGVGYTF. The DNA for the CDR3 is TGTGCCAGCAGCTTGAAGGGACAGGGGGTCGGCTACACCTTC.

The table lists this clonotype with a few counts. The V call is TRBV20-1, the J call TRBJ2-4; 8 bases match TRBD2. The CDR3 length is 14 residues. Germline values: CDR1 DFQATT, CDR2 SNEGSKA (reference sequence). Trimming removed 3 bases from V and 4 bases from J; junction bases left unmatched: 5. The CDR3 region is CSARVAGQKNIQYF. The CDR3 coding sequence is TGCAGTGCTAGGGTAGCGGGACAAAAAAACATTCAGTACTTC.

Concerning this clonotype: A read error is possible here, since a much larger clone lies one base away. The rearrangement joins TRBV7-2 to TRBJ1-3; TRBD1 matches at 8 bases. Germline CDR1 reads SGHTA; CDR2 reads FQGNSA. The CDR3 is 15 amino acids. The CDR3 here is CASRKDRAGGSTIYF. DNA of the CDR3: TGTGCCAGCAGAAAGGACAGGGCGGGCGGAAGCACCATATATTTT.

As regards this clonotype: Just one base apart from a much larger clone, this may be a read error. This likely comes from a read error, as the CDR3 has no conserved phenylalanine or tryptophan at its end. The genes are TRBV19 and TRBJ2-6; a weak D match, TRBD1 (5 bases). Germline-derived CDR1 and CDR2 are LNHDA and SQIVND (reference sequence). The V end was cut by 5 bases, the J end by 1 base, with 18 bases between. This CDR3 has 18 amino acids. The CDR3 loop reads CASSQAGRFNSGANVLTS. The CDR3 coding sequence is TGTGCCAGTAGTCAGGCAGGGCGGTTTAATTCTGGGGCCAACGTCCTGACTTCC.